A single sample gave rise to the 9 T cell receptor beta chains below, sequenced in a study of blood T cell repertoires in COVID-19 (dated by TCRdb to the early 2020s). The library was produced with the immunoSEQ multiplex PCR assay. The table comes from immuneACCESS by way of TCRdb, which keeps in-frame sequences with V and J called. Part of the clones is missing from these tables; in studies checked, under half for an unresolved V gene and the rest for unknown reasons. The sample records 150,000 to 200,000 clones, 81% of which are singletons. Approximately 10% of the sample lies in the top ten. Sequencing was done on a sample of peripheral blood. These receptors came from a man aged 60-69 years with active or convalescent COVID-19.

The chain has TRBV6-2 or TRBV6-3 and TRBJ1-3, with TRBD1 matching 8 bases. The CDR3 length is 15 residues. Germline V lookup: CDR1 MNHEY, CDR2 SVGEGT. J lost 0 bases, V lost 5 bases, and 3 bases had no gene match. The chain's CDR3 is CASSKTGGSGNTIYF. The CDR3 DNA reads TGTGCCAGCAGTAAAACAGGGGGCTCTGGAAACACCATATATTTT.

The genes are TRBV5-1 and TRBJ2-7, with no clear D. Looked up from germline, CDR1 is SGHRS and CDR2 is YFSETQ. Trimming took off 4 bases at V and 7 bases at J, with 18 bases between the two ends. The CDR3 spans 14 residues. CDR3 nucleotides: TGCGCCAGCAGCCAACTCGACGGCCGAGCGGAGCAGTACTTC. Translated: CASSQLDGRAEQYF.

The chain recombines TRBV9 with TRBJ1-2; TRBD1 might be the D (5 bases). Germline CDR1 and CDR2: SGDLS and YYNGEE. The ends were cut back, 4 bases at V and 4 bases at J, with 11 bases in the middle. This CDR3 has 13 residues. The CDR3 spells CASSQGDSYGYTF. DNA of the CDR3: TGTGCCAGCAGCCAAGGGGATAGCTATGGCTACACCTTC.

In DNA form, the CDR3 reads TGTGCCAGTAGTATGCGGGAGAGATCCTACGAGCAGTACTTC. Translated, it gives CASSMRERSYEQYF. This chain joins TRBV19 and TRBJ2-7; TRBD2 matches at 7 bases. The V gene's germline CDR1 is LNHDA and CDR2 SQIVND (reference sequence). Losses at the gene ends were 3 bases for V and 1 base for J; bases not matched to a gene: 3. This CDR3 region has 14 residues.

The chain has TRBV25-1 and TRBJ2-2; D call uncertain. The V gene's germline CDR1 is MGHDK and CDR2 SYGVNS. CDR3 size: 14 residues. Trimming shortened V by 1 base and J by 1 base, and 4 bases separated the two germline ends. In nucleotides, the CDR3 is TGTGCCAGCAGTGAATTAGAGAACACCGGGGAGCTGTTTTTT. Translating it yields CASSELENTGELFF.

The chain recombines TRBV19 with TRBJ1-4, with a weak D call TRBD1 (5 bases). V lost 4 bases and J 7 bases, leaving 13 bases between the germline ends. This CDR3 is 14 amino acids long. The germline CDR1 and CDR2 sequences are LNHDA and SQIVND (reference sequence). The DNA for the CDR3 is TGTGCCAGTAGTACCCAGGGCGACAGTGAAAAACTGTTTTTT. This translates into CASSTQGDSEKLFF.

The rearrangement joins TRBV14 to TRBJ2-5, with TRBD1 identical over 10 bases. The length of the CDR3 is 16 residues. Germline CDR1 reads SGHDN; CDR2 reads FVKESK. With V trimmed by 4 bases and J by 5 bases, 10 bases remained unmatched. The CDR3 region has the DNA TGTGCCAGCAGCCGACCCGGGACAGGGGTCTTGGAGACCCAGTACTTC. This translates into CASSRPGTGVLETQYF.

This clone was recorded only once. This chain joins TRBV7-2 and TRBJ1-4; TRBD1 agrees at 7 bases. V gave up 1 base and J gave up 3 bases; unmatched junction bases: 11. Germline V gene data show CDR1 as SGHTA and CDR2 as FQGNSA. CDR3 length equals 18 residues. CDR3 protein: CASSLVPLEGAANEKLFF. CDR3 coding DNA: TGTGCCAGCAGCTTAGTCCCTCTGGAGGGGGCCGCTAATGAAAAACTGTTTTTT.

This chain links TRBV2 with TRBJ2-7, with a tentative D call TRBD1 (5 bases). The germline V gene encodes CDR1 SNHLY and CDR2 FYNNEI. Trimming left V 6 bases short and J 2 bases short, with 20 bases between. The CDR3 totals 16 residues. The CDR3 bases are TGTGCCAGCAGCTTTCCTCCGGGCTCAGGGACCTACGAGCAGTACTTC. Translation: CASSFPPGSGTYEQYF.